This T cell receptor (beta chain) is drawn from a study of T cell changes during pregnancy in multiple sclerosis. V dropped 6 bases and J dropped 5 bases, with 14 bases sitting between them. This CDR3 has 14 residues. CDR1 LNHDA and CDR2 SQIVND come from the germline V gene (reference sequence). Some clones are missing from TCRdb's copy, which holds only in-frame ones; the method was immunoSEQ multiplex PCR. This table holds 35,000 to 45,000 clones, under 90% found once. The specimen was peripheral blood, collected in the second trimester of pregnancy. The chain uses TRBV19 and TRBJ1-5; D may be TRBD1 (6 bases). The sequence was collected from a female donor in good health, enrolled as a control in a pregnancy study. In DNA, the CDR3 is TGTGCCAGTAGCCAACAGGGCCTTGATCAGCCCCAGCATTTT. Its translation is CASSQQGLDQPQHF.